The next 24 T cell receptor beta chains were all read from a single sample in a study of shared clonotypes between healthy human individuals. Method: immunoSEQ multiplex PCR; TCRdb's copy keeps in-frame clones and lacks some. The table has 2,500,000 or so clones, 80% to 95% seen once. The specimen sequenced was naive CD4+ T cells from PBMCs. Documented subset: CD45RA+ positively selected. The receptors here all came from a man between 18 and 29 years old in good health. Some clones in this sample may be carry-over from other donors' samples.

As DNA, the CDR3 is TGCGCCAGCGGGCCCGGATTACATGGCACAGATACGCAGTATTTT. Translation: CASGPGLHGTDTQYF. J is TRBJ2-3 and V is TRBV5-1; no definite D call. This CDR3 has 15 amino acids. In germline, CDR1 is SGHRS, CDR2 YFSETQ. With 7 bases removed from V and 1 base from J, the gap between germline ends came to 16 bases.

In regard to this clone: Other DNA sequences in the same sample also yield this CDR3. This chain links TRBV7-8 with TRBJ1-2; D gene unclear. Trimming left V 5 bases short and J 5 bases short, with 12 bases between. CDR3 length: 13 amino acids. From germline, CDR1 is SGHVS and CDR2 FQNEAQ. The DNA of the CDR3 is TGTGCCAGCAGCCCGGGTCGTAATTATGGCTACACCTTC. Amino acid sequence: CASSPGRNYGYTF.

This rearrangement joins TRBV4-1 to TRBJ2-2; the match to TRBD1 covers 9 bases. V gave up 3 bases and J gave up 5 bases; unmatched junction bases: 4. Germline V CDR1 and CDR2: MGHRA, YSYEKL. The CDR3 has 15 amino acids. CDR3 bases: TGCGCCAGCAGCCATTGGACAGGGGAAACCGGGGAGCTGTTTTTT. Its protein product is CASSHWTGETGELFF.

The chain recombines TRBV6-5 with TRBJ2-2, with TRBD1 matching over 7 bases. The length of the CDR3 is 14 residues. Germline V gene data show CDR1 as MNHEY and CDR2 as SVGAGI. The junction had 6 bases not matched to a gene; V was cut back by 6 bases and J by 5 bases. The CDR3 spells CASRQNRGTGELFF. DNA of the CDR3: TGTGCCAGCAGGCAAAACAGGGGTACCGGGGAGCTGTTTTTT.

This chain joins TRBV27 and TRBJ2-1; TRBD2 is a possible D gene (6 bases). CDR3 length: 17 residues. Trimming pared 4 bases from V and 5 bases from J, leaving 21 bases between. The V gene's germline CDR1 is MNHEY and CDR2 SMNVEV (reference sequence). CDR3 bases: TGTGCCAGCAGTTCCAAAACTACCAGCGGACTAAACAATGAGCAGTTCTTC. Translation: CASSSKTTSGLNNEQFF.

The chain couples TRBV7-3 to TRBJ2-2; TRBD2 agrees at 7 bases. The length of the CDR3 is 17 residues. Germline trimming cut 5 bases from V and 6 bases from J; bases unmatched to any gene: 15. Germline V gene lookup returns CDR1 SGHTA and CDR2 FQGTGA. This CDR3 reads CASSPPLGRPYSGELFF. The CDR3 DNA follows: TGTGCCAGCAGCCCTCCACTCGGGAGGCCCTATTCCGGGGAGCTGTTTTTT.

This clone occurred once. The chain uses TRBV28 and TRBJ2-5, with D possibly called TRBD1 or TRBD2 (5 bases each). Trimming cost V 0 bases and J 2 bases, with 10 bases left between them. The germline gives CDR1 MDHEN, CDR2 SYDVKM. The length of the CDR3 is 15 residues. The CDR3 DNA reads as TGTGCCAGCAGTTTATGGGGGACGGGGCAAGAGACCCAGTACTTC. Protein: CASSLWGTGQETQYF.

The CDR3: CASRPGLAGVGELFF. The CDR3 nucleotides read TGTGCCAGCAGGCCCGGACTAGCGGGAGTCGGGGAGCTGTTTTTT. The gene calls are TRBV27 and TRBJ2-2, with 13 nucleotides matching TRBD2. V lost 6 bases, J lost 7 bases, and 5 bases stayed unmatched. CDR1 is MNHEY and CDR2 is SMNVEV in the germline V gene (reference sequence). This CDR3 is 15 amino acids long.

This sequence joins TRBV28 and TRBJ2-7; maybe TRBD2 (7 bases). This CDR3 is built from 12 residues. From germline, CDR1 is MDHEN and CDR2 SYDVKM. Trimming took off 8 bases at V and 9 bases at J, with 17 bases between the two ends. The DNA for the CDR3 is TGTGCCAGCTTTTCGGGGGGCGAGGGGCAGTACTTC. It is translated as CASFSGGEGQYF.

The chain employs TRBV5-4 and TRBJ1-2, with no clear D. Germline loops: CDR1 SGHNT, CDR2 YYREEE (reference sequence). Trimming left V 2 bases short and J 0 bases short, with 8 bases between. This CDR3 comprises 14 residues. This CDR3 is CASSFKGPNYGYTF. For the CDR3, the DNA is TGTGCCAGCAGCTTTAAGGGCCCTAACTATGGCTACACCTTC.

As regards this clone: This sample includes further DNA sequences coding for the same CDR3. The chain combines TRBV20-1 with TRBJ1-1, with unresolved D. This CDR3 has 11 amino acids. Germline assignment: CDR1 DFQATT and CDR2 SNEGSKA (reference sequence). V shed 3 bases and J shed 4 bases, with 6 bases lying between them. CDR3: CSARVGTEAFF. The CDR3 coding sequence is TGCAGTGCTAGGGTTGGCACTGAAGCTTTCTTT.

In this sample, this clone turned up once. V and J are TRBV7-2 and TRBJ1-2; TRBD1 matches at 9 bases. Germline lookup yields CDR1 SGHTA and CDR2 FQGNSA. There are 15 residues in the CDR3. J lost 6 bases, V lost 2 bases, and 7 bases had no gene match. CDR3 region: CASSLTRQGGDGYTF. In DNA form, the CDR3 reads TGTGCCAGCAGCTTAACTAGACAGGGGGGCGATGGCTACACCTTC.

The rearrangement uses TRBV27 and TRBJ2-1, with 7 bases that match TRBD1. The CDR3 extends over 17 amino acids. CDR1 and CDR2 from the germline V gene are MNHEY and SMNVEV (reference sequence). V lost 2 bases, J lost 8 bases, and 15 bases stayed unmatched. CDR3 residues: CASSLASHMDRLHEQFF. Written as DNA, the CDR3 is TGTGCCAGCAGTTTAGCGAGCCATATGGACAGGCTCCATGAGCAGTTCTTC.

The chain links TRBV5-3 to TRBJ1-5, with TRBD1 matching over 8 bases. TRBV5-3 is an ORF for which the function is uncertain. This CDR3 is built from 17 residues. V shed 5 bases, J shed 2 bases, and the junction held 12 bases outside the gene matches. The DNA for the CDR3 is TGTGCCAGAAGGGAAGGACAGGGACGGAAGGGCAATCAGCCCCAGCATTTT. Its protein product is CARREGQGRKGNQPQHF.

The V gene is TRBV7-2, the J gene TRBJ1-4; 7 bases line up with TRBD1. This CDR3 is 15 amino acids long. With 6 bases clipped from V and 0 bases from J, the junction kept 4 bases outside the gene matches. CDR1 is SGHTA and CDR2 is FQGNSA in the germline V gene. The CDR3 loop is CASRRQGATNEKLFF. The DNA of the CDR3 is TGTGCCAGCAGGCGACAGGGCGCAACTAATGAAAAACTGTTTTTT. Variable domain in full (rest from reference TRBV7-2 and TRBJ1-4): GAGVSQSPSNKVTEKGKDVELRCDPISGHTALYWYRQSLGQGLEFLIYFQGNSAPDKSGLPSDRFSAERTGGSVSTLTIQRTQQEDSAVYLCASRRQGATNEKLFFGSGTQLSVL.

The CDR3 reads CASSLTPGQGTHEQYF. The CDR3 nucleotides read TGTGCCAGCAGCCTAACCCCGGGACAGGGTACCCACGAGCAGTACTTC. The V gene is TRBV14, the J gene TRBJ2-7; 9 bases agree with TRBD1. Germline V gives CDR1 SGHDN, CDR2 FVKESK. This CDR3 has 16 residues. V lost 4 bases and J lost 5; bases outside the gene matches: 12.

On this clone itself: Within the sample, other DNA sequences also encode this same CDR3. V gene TRBV6-5 combines with J gene TRBJ2-1, with TRBD2 as a possible D gene (6 bases). The germline CDR1 and CDR2 sequences are MNHEY and SVGAGI. The V end lost 2 bases, the J end lost 0 bases, and 8 bases lay between the germline ends. CDR3 size: 15 residues. CDR3: CASSYGGSSYNEQFF. The CDR3 nucleotides read TGTGCCAGCAGTTACGGGGGGAGCTCCTACAATGAGCAGTTCTTC.

The chain is built from TRBV19 and TRBJ2-7, with 7 bases that match TRBD1. The CDR3 consists of 15 residues. J was trimmed by 2 bases and V by 5 bases; bases with no gene match: 9. Germline CDR1 and CDR2: LNHDA and SQIVND (reference sequence). As DNA, the CDR3 is TGTGCCAGTAGTCCACAACAGGGGTTCCCCTACGAGCAGTACTTC. This encodes CASSPQQGFPYEQYF. Full variable domain (rest looked up from reference TRBV19 and TRBJ2-7): DGGITQSPKYLFRKEGQNVTLSCEQNLNHDAMYWYRQDPGQGLRLIYYSQIVNDFQKGDIAEGYSVSREKKESFPLTVTSAQKNPTAFYLCASSPQQGFPYEQYFGPGTRLTVT.

The CDR3 region is CASSVMASGITEQYF. CDR3 nucleotide sequence: TGTGCCAGCAGCGTAATGGCAAGCGGGATCACCGAGCAGTACTTC. The chain joins TRBV9 to TRBJ2-7, with TRBD2 matching over 7 bases. With V trimmed by 1 base and J by 6 bases, 10 bases remained unmatched. The CDR3 sequence is 15 residues long. Germline loops: CDR1 SGDLS, CDR2 YYNGEE.

The gene calls are TRBV25-1 and TRBJ1-2; TRBD1 agrees at 7 bases. CDR3 length: 14 amino acids. V trimming: 8 bases; J trimming: 8 bases; junction bases outside the gene matches: 14. CDR1 is MGHDK and CDR2 is SYGVNS in the germline V gene. CDR3 region: CASSRGGRGDGYTF. Written as DNA, the CDR3 is TGTGCCAGCTCTCGAGGGGGCAGGGGAGACGGCTACACCTTC.

The chain links TRBV12-2 to TRBJ2-5; the table assigns TRBD2, which was not confirmed against the DNA. TRBV12-2 is labeled a pseudogene. The CDR3 runs to 17 residues. CDR3: CASRPSGWDRYQETQYF. In DNA, the CDR3 is TGTGCAAGTCGCCCCTCGGGGTGGGATAGGTACCAAGAGACCCAGTACTTC.

This chain links TRBV11-2 with TRBJ2-7; 8 bases are shared with TRBD1. The CDR3 covers 16 residues. Trimming took 3 bases from V and 5 from J; bases not matched to a gene: 12. Germline assignment: CDR1 SGHAT and CDR2 FQNNGV. In DNA form, the CDR3 reads TGTGCCAGCAGCTTCTTACAGGGGGGCGTCGGGGACGAGCAGTACTTC. As protein: CASSFLQGGVGDEQYF.

This clone was detected once. This sequence joins TRBV28 and TRBJ1-2, with TRBD1 as a possible D gene (5 bases). The CDR3 covers 16 residues. Germline CDR1 is MDHEN and CDR2 is SYDVKM. Trimming removed 5 bases from V and 4 bases from J, with 20 bases in between. The CDR3 DNA reads as TGTGCCAGCAGTCCTGAAGTCGGAGGGACGGGCTATGGCTACACCTTC. This sequence encodes CASSPEVGGTGYGYTF.

Comments on this clone: Other DNA sequences from this sample encode an identical CDR3 as well. The chain recombines TRBV9 with TRBJ1-1; 8 bases are shared with TRBD1. V shed 0 bases, J shed 5 bases, and the junction held 0 bases outside the gene matches. The CDR3 covers 13 residues. CDR1 is SGDLS, CDR2 YYNGEE, per germline. CDR3: CASSVGQGTEAFF. In DNA form, the CDR3 reads TGTGCCAGCAGCGTAGGACAGGGGACTGAAGCTTTCTTT.